The present T cell receptor beta chain was sequenced within a study of a mutant IDH1 vaccine in newly diagnosed glioma. Across the study: Vaccine dosing followed radiotherapy by 4-6 weeks, or accompanied temozolomide cycles. Earlier therapy was either radiotherapy, temozolomide, or both, and most got both. Sex distribution of treated patients was about 60% male and roughly 38% female; mean age was about 40 years. Study-level results: Seemingly, pseudoprogression had no relation to changes in the top peripheral T cell clonotypes.

The CDR3 covers 16 residues. Deletions cut 5 bases from V and 0 bases from J, with 17 bases between. Germline loops: CDR1 MNHNY, CDR2 SVGAGI (reference sequence). Indicated time point: week 47, end of study. It was 300 ug of mutant IDH1 20-mer peptide that made up each vaccine dose, given with topical imiquimod. Libraries were prepared by immunoSEQ multiplex PCR; TCRdb keeps only in-frame clonotypes and omits some of them. The data hold about 60,000 clones, with around four fifths observed a single time. In the case of this clone: The antigen is unknown.

This chain joins TRBV6-6 and TRBJ2-7, with D possibly TRBD2 on 5 matching bases. The sequence was collected from a woman between 45 and 65 years old with glioma. Sequenced here: PBMCs, sampled from a glioma patient whose treatment included an IDH1 peptide vaccine. The CDR3 DNA follows: TGTGCCAGCAGTCGTCAACCTGATCGGGGCTCCTACGAGCAGTACTTC. It codes for CASSRQPDRGSYEQYF.